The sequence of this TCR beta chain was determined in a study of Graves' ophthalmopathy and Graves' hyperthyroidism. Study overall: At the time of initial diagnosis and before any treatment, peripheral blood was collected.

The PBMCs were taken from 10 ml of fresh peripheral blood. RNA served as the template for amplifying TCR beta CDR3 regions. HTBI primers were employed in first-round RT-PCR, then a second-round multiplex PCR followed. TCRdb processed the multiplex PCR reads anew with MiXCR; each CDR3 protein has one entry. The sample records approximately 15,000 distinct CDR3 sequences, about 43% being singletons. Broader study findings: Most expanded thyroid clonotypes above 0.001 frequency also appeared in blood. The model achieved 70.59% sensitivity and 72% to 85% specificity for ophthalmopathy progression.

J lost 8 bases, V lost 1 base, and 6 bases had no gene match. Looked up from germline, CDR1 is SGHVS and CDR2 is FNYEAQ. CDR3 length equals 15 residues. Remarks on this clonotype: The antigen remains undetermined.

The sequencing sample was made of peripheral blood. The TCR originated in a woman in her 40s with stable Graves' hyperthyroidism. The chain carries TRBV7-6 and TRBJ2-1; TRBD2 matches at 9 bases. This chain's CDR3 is CASSLGLAGSDEQFF. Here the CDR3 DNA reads TGTGCCAGCAGCTTAGGGCTAGCGGGATCGGATGAGCAGTTCTTC. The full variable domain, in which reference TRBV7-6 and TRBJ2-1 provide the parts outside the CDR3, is GAGVSQSPRYKVTKRGQDVALRCDPISGHVSLYWYRQALGQGPEFLTYFNYEAQQDKSGLPNDRFSAERPEGSISTLTIQRTEQRDSAMYRCASSLGLAGSDEQFFGPGTRLTVL.